This T cell receptor beta chain derives from a study of cytomegalovirus exposure and HLA in healthy donors. At the level of the study: Around 200 million T cells yielded approximately 100 million unique TCR beta sequences, as an earlier analysis found. Broader study findings: Later analysis associated a missense DCLRE1C variant with TCR beta V- and J-gene trimming. Later analysis showed TCR association rates varying by HLA locus, highest for DRB1 and lowest for HLA-C.

PCR employed 60 Vbeta and 13 Jbeta primers. Clones were sequenced by immunoSEQ multiplex PCR, and TCRdb holds only the in-frame ones, with some missing. Of a few hundred thousand clones listed, more than 65% are singletons. Concerning this clone itself: Antigen: not known.

The V gene lost 5 bases and the J gene lost 2 bases, with 17 bases spanning the gap. This CDR3 spans 17 amino acids. The germline CDR1 and CDR2 sequences are SGHNT and YYREEE (reference sequence). The chain carries TRBV5-4 and TRBJ2-6, with TRBD2 as a possible D gene (5 bases). The sample was PBMCs. This receptor was obtained from a woman in her twenties or thirties in good health and CMV-seronegative. The CDR3, as DNA: TGTGCCAGCAGTTACAAGTTAGGGAGAACTGGGGCCAACGTCCTGACTTTC. As protein: CASSYKLGRTGANVLTF.